This is a list of T cell receptor beta chains from one sample in a study of blood T cell repertoires in COVID-19. Sequenced by immunoSEQ multiplex PCR; TCRdb stores in-frame clones only, minus some. The sample lists over 400,000 clones, about nine tenths seen once, with 6.5% to 8.5% in the top ten. The sequencing input was PBMCs or T cells enriched from blood (not recorded which). The receptors derive from a woman aged 60 to 75 who had recovered from COVID-19. Each CDR3 is given with its conserved first and last residue.

>TRBJ2-3|TRBV7-2
CASSPRASGTTDTQYF
>TRBJ2-1|TRBV2
CASGTEVFDTNEQFF
>TRBJ1-2|TRBV19
CASTRQGVSYGYTF
>TRBJ1-6|TRBV2
CASSGGLSNSPLHF
>TRBJ1-2|TRBV19
CASTKTGAYTF
>TRBJ1-2|TRBV5-1
CASSLDGEHYGYTF
>TRBJ1-4|TRBV11-2
CASSLGGTAFNEKLFF
>TRBJ1-3|TRBV7-9
CASSHDRSGNTIYF
>TRBJ2-5|TRBV2
CASSESGTSGATQYF
>TRBJ2-1|TRBV13
CASSLGRGSSYNEQFF
>TRBJ1-2|TRBV19
CASSIPGKGYGYTF
>TRBJ2-1|TRBV4-2
CASSQRTGPYNEQFF
>TRBJ2-7|TRBV6-1
CASSEQGFSYEQYF
>TRBJ2-3|TRBV11-2
CASSSPLGPPGTQYF
>TRBJ2-2|TRBV12-3/TRBV12-4
CASIYHTGELFF
>TRBJ1-1|TRBV11-3
CASSPYRGSEAFF
>TRBJ2-3|TRBV5-1
CASSIGLAGGPLTDTQYF
>TRBJ1-1|TRBV5-1
CASSLGWGSHPGGLNTEAFF
>TRBJ1-4|TRBV21-1
CASSKARRDRGITNEKLFF
>TRBJ2-5|TRBV18
CASSPSETQYF
>TRBJ1-3|TRBV12-5
CASNLSGNTIYF
>TRBJ1-2|TRBV5-1
CASSLASGDGYTF